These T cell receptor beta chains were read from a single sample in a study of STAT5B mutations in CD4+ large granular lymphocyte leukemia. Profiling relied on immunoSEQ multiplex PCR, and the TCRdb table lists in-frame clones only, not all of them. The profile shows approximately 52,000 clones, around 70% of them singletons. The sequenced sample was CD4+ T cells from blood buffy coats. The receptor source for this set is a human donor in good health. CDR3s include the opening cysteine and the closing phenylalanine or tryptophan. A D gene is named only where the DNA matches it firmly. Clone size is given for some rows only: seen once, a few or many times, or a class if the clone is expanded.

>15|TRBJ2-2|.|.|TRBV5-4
CASSLDSANTGELFF
TGTGCCAGCAGCTTGGACAGTGCGAACACCGGGGAGCTGTTTTTT
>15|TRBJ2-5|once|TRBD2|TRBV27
CASRAGPSWVQTQYF
TGTGCCAGCAGAGCGGGACCCTCATGGGTACAGACCCAGTACTTC
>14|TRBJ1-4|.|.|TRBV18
CASSPASGGEKLFF
TGTGCCAGCTCACCGGCGAGCGGGGGCGAAAAACTGTTTTTT
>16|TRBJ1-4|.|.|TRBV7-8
CASSLRQGRTNEKLFF
TGTGCCAGCAGCTTAAGGCAGGGGCGGACTAATGAAAAACTGTTTTTT
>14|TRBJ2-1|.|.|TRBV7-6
CASSLPGSYNEQFF
TGTGCCAGCAGCTTACCGGGTTCCTACAATGAGCAGTTCTTC
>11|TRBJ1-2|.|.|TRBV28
CASSTLFGYTF
TGTGCCAGCAGCACCCTCTTTGGCTACACCTTC
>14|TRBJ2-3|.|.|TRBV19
CASISGQGPDTQYF
TGTGCCAGTATCTCAGGGCAGGGGCCAGATACGCAGTATTTT
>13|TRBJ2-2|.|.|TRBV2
CASSQGRSGELFF
TGTGCCAGCAGTCAAGGACGGTCCGGGGAGCTGTTTTTT
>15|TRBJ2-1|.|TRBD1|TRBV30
CAWTPGTGGNNEQFF
TGTGCCTGGACCCCGGGGACAGGGGGCAACAATGAGCAGTTCTTC
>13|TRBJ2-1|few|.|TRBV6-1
CASSESKDNEQFF
TGTGCCAGCAGTGAAAGTAAAGACAATGAGCAGTTCTTC
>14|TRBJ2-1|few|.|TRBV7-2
CASSFGGAAFEQFF
TGTGCCAGCAGCTTCGGTGGGGCCGCTTTTGAGCAGTTCTTC
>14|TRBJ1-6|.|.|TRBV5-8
CASSSWYPRFPLHF
TGTGCCAGCAGCTCGTGGTATCCTAGGTTCCCCCTCCACTTT
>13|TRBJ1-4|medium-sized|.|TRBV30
CARLPEGGGKLFF
TGTGCCCGCCTGCCCGAGGGTGGGGGAAAACTGTTTTTT
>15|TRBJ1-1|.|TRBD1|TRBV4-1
CASSPLEGGVPEAFF
TGCGCCAGCAGCCCCTTGGAAGGGGGCGTCCCTGAAGCTTTCTTT
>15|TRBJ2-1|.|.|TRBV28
CASQTAVGSYNEQFF
TGTGCCAGCCAGACCGCCGTCGGTTCCTACAATGAGCAGTTCTTC
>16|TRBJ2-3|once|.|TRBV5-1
CASSLEGDSPTDTQYF
TGCGCCAGCAGCTTGGAAGGAGACAGCCCCACAGATACGCAGTATTTT
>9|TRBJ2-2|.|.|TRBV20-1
CSAIGELFF
TGCAGTGCGATCGGGGAGCTGTTTTTT
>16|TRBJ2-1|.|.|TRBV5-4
CASSLGGGSSYNEQFF
TGTGCCAGCAGCTTGGGTGGGGGGAGCTCCTACAATGAGCAGTTCTTC
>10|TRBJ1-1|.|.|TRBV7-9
CASSFAEAFF
TGTGCCAGCAGCTTCGCTGAAGCTTTCTTT